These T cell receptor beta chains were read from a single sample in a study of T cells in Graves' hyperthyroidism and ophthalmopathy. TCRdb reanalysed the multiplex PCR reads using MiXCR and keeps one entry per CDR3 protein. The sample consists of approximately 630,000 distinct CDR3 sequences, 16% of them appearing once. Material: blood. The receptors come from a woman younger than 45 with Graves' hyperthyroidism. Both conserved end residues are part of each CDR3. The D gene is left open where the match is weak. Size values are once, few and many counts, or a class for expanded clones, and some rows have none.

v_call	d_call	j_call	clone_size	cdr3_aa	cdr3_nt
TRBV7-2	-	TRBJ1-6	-	CASSLNQDNYNSPLHF	TGTGCCAGCAGCTTAAACCAGGATAACTATAATTCACCCCTCCACTTT
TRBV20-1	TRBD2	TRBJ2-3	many	CSAQRLAEITDTQYF	TGCAGTGCTCAGCGACTAGCGGAGATCACAGATACGCAGTATTTT
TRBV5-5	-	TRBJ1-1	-	CASSLAGQRGLDTEAFF	TGTGCCAGCAGCTTGGCCGGCCAAAGGGGGTTGGACACTGAAGCTTTCTTT
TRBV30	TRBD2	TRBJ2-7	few	CAWDSGGPYEQYF	TGTGCCTGGGATTCGGGGGGGCCCTACGAGCAGTACTTC
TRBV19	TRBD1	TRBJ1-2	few	CASSIGGGDYGYTF	TGTGCCAGTAGTATTGGAGGGGGCGATTATGGCTACACCTTC
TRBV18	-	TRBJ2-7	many	CASSLQGTTYEQYF	TGTGCCAGCTCACTCCAGGGGACTACCTACGAGCAGTACTTC
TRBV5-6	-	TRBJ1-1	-	CASSLRAWNTEAFF	TGTGCCAGCAGCTTGAGGGCCTGGAACACTGAAGCTTTCTTT
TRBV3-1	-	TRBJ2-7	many	CASSQELGLSSYEQYF	TGTGCCAGCAGCCAAGAGCTGGGACTGAGCTCCTACGAGCAGTACTTC
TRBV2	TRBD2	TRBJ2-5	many	CASRPGLAGGGETQYF	TGTGCCAGCAGACCGGGACTAGCGGGAGGTGGTGAGACCCAGTACTTC
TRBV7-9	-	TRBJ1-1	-	CASSPLQDPGPATNTEAFF	TGTGCCAGCAGTCCTCTTCAAGATCCGGGACCGGCTACGAACACTGAAGCTTTCTTT
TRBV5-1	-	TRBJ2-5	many	CASSFGFQETQYF	TGCGCCAGCAGCTTTGGGTTCCAAGAGACCCAGTACTTC
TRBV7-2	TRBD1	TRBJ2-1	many	CASSSRQGSYNEQFF	TGTGCCAGCAGCTCCCGACAGGGCTCCTACAATGAGCAGTTCTTC
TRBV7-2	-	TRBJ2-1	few	CASSSGLGANEQFF	TGTGCCAGCAGCTCGGGACTGGGGGCCAATGAGCAGTTCTTC
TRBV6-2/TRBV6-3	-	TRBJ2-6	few	CASHSRSGANVLTF	TGTGCCAGCCACTCCCGCTCTGGGGCCAACGTCCTGACTTTC
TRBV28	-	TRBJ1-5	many	CASSGQPRQPQHF	TGTGCCAGCAGCGGACAGCCCAGGCAGCCCCAGCATTTT
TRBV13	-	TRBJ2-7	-	CASSPSLEGGTGQYF	TGTGCCAGCAGTCCTTCTCTTGAGGGGGGAACCGGGCAGTACTTC
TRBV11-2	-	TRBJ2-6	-	CASSLTGASGANVLTF	TGTGCCAGCAGCTTAACGGGGGCTAGTGGGGCCAACGTCCTGACTTTC
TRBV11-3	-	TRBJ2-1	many	CASSSPGGERQFF	TGTGCCAGCAGCTCCCCCGGGGGAGAGCGGCAGTTCTTC
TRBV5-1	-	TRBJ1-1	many	CASSSLRGNTEAFF	TGCGCCAGCAGCTCCCTTAGAGGGAACACTGAAGCTTTCTTT
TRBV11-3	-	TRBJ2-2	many	CASSLVSGNTGELFF	TGTGCCAGCAGTTTAGTTAGCGGGAACACCGGGGAGCTGTTTTTT
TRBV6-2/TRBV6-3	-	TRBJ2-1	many	CASLIGRSNEQFF	TGTGCCAGCCTTATCGGACGGTCCAATGAGCAGTTCTTC
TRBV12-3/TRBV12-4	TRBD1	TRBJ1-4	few	CASSLSGGLRKLFF	TGTGCCAGCAGTTTATCAGGGGGACTAAGGAAACTGTTTTTT
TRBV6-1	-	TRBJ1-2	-	CASSEAGVRRANYGYTF	TGTGCCAGCAGTGAAGCTGGGGTCCGAAGAGCTAACTATGGCTACACCTTC
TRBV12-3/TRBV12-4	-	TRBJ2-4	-	CASRGENIQYF	TGTGCCAGCAGAGGGGAAAACATTCAGTACTTC
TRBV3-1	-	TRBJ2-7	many	CASSDQGSEQYF	TGTGCCAGCAGCGATCAGGGAAGCGAGCAGTACTTC
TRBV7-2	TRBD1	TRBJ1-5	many	CASSHGQGSGFSNQPQHF	TGTGCCAGCAGCCACGGACAGGGGAGTGGATTTAGCAATCAGCCCCAGCATTTT
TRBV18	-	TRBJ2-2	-	CASSPQAGNTGELFF	TGTGCCAGCTCACCACAAGCGGGGAACACCGGGGAGCTGTTTTTT
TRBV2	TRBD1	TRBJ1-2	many	CASRLTGVRGYTF	TGTGCCAGCAGGCTGACAGGGGTTCGTGGCTACACCTTC
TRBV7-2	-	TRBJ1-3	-	CASSSPTASGNTIYF	TGTGCCAGCAGCTCCCCGACAGCTTCTGGAAACACCATATATTTT
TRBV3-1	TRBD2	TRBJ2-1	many	CASSPTGTRGYNEQFF	TGTGCCAGCAGCCCAACCGGGACTAGGGGGTACAATGAGCAGTTCTTC
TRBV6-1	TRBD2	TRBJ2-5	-	CASGRAAETQYF	TGTGCCAGCGGGAGGGCTGCGGAGACCCAGTACTTC
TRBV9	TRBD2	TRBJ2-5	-	CASSVVASGRQTQYF	TGTGCCAGCAGCGTAGTGGCTAGCGGGAGGCAGACCCAGTACTTC
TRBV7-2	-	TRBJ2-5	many	CASSLGVGGTQYF	TGTGCCAGCAGCTTAGGGGTAGGGGGGACCCAGTACTTC
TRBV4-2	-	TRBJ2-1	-	CASSQGAPTYNEQFF	TGTGCCAGCAGCCAAGGAGCACCGACCTACAATGAGCAGTTCTTC
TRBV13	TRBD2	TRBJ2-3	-	CASSPGGAGRTDTQYF	TGTGCCAGCAGCCCGGGGGGAGCGGGGCGCACAGATACGCAGTATTTT
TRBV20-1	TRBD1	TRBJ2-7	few	CSARSGGSYEQYF	TGCAGTGCTCGGTCAGGGGGCTCCTACGAGCAGTACTTC
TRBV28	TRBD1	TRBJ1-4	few	CASNRQGVANEKLFF	TGTGCCAGCAACCGACAGGGGGTGGCTAATGAAAAACTGTTTTTT